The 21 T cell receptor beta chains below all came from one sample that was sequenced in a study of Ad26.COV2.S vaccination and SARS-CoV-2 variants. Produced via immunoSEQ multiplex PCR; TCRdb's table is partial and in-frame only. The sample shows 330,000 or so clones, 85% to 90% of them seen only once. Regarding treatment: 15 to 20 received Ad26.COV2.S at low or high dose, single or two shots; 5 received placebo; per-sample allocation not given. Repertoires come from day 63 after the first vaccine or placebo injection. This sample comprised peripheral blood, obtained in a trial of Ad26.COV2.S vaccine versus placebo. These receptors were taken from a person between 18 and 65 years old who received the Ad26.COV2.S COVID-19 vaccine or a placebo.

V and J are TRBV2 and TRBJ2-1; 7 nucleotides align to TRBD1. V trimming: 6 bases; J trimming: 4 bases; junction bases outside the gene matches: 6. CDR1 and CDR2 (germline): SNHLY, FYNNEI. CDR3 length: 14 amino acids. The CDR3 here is CASRREGQYNEQFF. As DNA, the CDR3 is TGTGCCAGCAGGAGAGAGGGACAGTACAATGAGCAGTTCTTC.

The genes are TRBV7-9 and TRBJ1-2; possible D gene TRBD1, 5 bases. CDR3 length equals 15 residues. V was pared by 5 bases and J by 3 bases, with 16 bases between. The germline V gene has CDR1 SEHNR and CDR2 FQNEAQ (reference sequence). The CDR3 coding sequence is TGTGCCAGCAGCGCCAGTGGGGGTACCTACTATGGCTACACCTTC. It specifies CASSASGGTYYGYTF.

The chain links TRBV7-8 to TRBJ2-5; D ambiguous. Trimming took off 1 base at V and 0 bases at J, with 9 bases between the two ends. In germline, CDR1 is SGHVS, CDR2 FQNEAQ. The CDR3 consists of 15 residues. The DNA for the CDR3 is TGTGCCAGCAGCTTAGAGTTCCTGTACCAAGAGACCCAGTACTTC. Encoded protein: CASSLEFLYQETQYF. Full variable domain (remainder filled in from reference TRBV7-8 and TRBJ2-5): GAGVSQSPRYKVAKRGQDVALRCDPISGHVSLFWYQQALGQGPEFLTYFQNEAQLDKSGLPSDRFFAERPEGSVSTLKIQRTQQEDSAVYLCASSLEFLYQETQYFGPGTRLLVL.

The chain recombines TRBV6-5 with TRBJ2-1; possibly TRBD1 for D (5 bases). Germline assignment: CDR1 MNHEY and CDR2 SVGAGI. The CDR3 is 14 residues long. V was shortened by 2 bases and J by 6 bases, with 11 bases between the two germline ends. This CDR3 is CASSYQGTLNEQFF. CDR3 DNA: TGTGCCAGCAGTTACCAGGGAACCCTCAATGAGCAGTTCTTC.

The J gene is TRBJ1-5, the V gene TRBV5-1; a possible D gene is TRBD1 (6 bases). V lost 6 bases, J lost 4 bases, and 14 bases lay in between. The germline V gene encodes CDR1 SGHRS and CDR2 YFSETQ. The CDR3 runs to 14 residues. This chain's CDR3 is CASTGQWENQPQHF. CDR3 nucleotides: TGCGCCAGCACAGGACAGTGGGAGAATCAGCCCCAGCATTTT.

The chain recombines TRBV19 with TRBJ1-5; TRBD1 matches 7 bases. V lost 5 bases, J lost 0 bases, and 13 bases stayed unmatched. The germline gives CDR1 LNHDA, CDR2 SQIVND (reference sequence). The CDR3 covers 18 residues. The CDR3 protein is CASSGRGQKVYSNQPQHF. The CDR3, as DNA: TGTGCCAGTAGTGGGAGGGGACAGAAGGTATATAGCAATCAGCCCCAGCATTTT.

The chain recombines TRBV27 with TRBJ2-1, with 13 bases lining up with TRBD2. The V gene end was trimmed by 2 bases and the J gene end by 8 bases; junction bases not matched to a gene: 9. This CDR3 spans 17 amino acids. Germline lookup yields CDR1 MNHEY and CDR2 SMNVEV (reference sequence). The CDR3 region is CASSLTSGGAFYYEQFF. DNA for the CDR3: TGTGCCAGCAGTTTAACTAGCGGGGGGGCATTTTATTATGAGCAGTTCTTC.

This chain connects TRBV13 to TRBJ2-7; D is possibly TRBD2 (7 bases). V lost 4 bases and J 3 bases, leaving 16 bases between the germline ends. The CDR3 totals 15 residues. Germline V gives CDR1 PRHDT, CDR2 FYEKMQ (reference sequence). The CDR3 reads CASSSRGTTYYEQYV. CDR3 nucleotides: TGTGCCAGCAGCTCGAGGGGGACTACCTACTACGAGCAGTACGTC.

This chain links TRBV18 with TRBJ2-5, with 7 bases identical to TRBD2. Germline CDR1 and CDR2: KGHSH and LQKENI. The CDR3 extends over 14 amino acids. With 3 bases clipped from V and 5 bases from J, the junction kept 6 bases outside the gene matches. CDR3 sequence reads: CASSPRTRGETQYF. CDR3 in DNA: TGTGCCAGCTCACCGCGGACTAGAGGCGAGACCCAGTACTTC. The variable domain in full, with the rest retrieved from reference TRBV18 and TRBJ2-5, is NAGVMQNPRHLVRRRGQEARLRCSPMKGHSHVYWYRQLPEEGLKFMVYLQKENIIDESGMPKERFSAEFPKEGPSILRIQQVVRGDSAAYFCASSPRTRGETQYFGPGTRLLVL.

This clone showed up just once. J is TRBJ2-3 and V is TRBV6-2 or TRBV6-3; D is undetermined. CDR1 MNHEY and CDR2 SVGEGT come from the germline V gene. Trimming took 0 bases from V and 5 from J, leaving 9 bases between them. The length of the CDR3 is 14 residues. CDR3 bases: TGTGCCAGCAGTTACTCCCCTTTTGAAGATACGCAGTATTTT. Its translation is CASSYSPFEDTQYF.

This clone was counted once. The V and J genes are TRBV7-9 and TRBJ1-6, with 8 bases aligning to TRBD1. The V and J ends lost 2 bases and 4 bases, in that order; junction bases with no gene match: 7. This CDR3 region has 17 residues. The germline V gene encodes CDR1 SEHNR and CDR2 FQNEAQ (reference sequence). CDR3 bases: TGTGCCAGCAGCTTAACCTCGCGGACAGGGTATAATTCACCCCTCCACTTT. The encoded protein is CASSLTSRTGYNSPLHF.

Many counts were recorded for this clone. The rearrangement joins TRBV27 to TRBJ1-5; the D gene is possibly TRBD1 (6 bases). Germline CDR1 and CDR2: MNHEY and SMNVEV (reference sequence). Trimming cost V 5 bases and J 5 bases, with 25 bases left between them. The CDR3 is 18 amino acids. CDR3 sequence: CASSPRRSQGTGDQPQHF. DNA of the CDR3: TGTGCCAGCAGTCCCCGAAGGAGTCAGGGGACGGGGGATCAGCCCCAGCATTTT.

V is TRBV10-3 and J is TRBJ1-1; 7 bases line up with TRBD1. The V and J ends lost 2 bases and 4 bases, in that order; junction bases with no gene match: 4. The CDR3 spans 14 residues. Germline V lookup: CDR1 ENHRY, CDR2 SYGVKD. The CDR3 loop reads CAISEPGTVTEAFF. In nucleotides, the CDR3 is TGTGCCATCAGTGAGCCAGGGACAGTCACTGAAGCTTTCTTT.

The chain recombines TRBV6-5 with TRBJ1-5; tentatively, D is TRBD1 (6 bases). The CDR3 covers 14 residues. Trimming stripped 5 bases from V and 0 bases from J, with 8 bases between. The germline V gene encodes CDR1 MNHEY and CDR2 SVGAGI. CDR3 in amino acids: CASSTGISNQPQHF. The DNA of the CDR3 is TGTGCCAGCAGTACAGGGATTAGCAATCAGCCCCAGCATTTT.

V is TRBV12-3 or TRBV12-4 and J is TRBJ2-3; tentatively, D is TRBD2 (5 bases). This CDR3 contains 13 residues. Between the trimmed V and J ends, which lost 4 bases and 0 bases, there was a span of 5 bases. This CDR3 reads CASSWTSTDTQYF. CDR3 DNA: TGTGCCAGCAGTTGGACTAGCACAGATACGCAGTATTTT.

CDR3 amino acids: CATRGDRFYTEAFF. The CDR3 nucleotides read TGTGCCACAAGGGGGGACAGGTTTTACACTGAAGCTTTCTTT. The chain has TRBV19 and TRBJ1-1; 8 bases are a match to TRBD1. This CDR3 spans 14 amino acids. CDR1 and CDR2 (germline): LNHDA, SQIVND (reference sequence). V gave up 10 bases and J gave up 3 bases; unmatched junction bases: 10.

This chain's CDR3 is CASSLGVQETQYF. DNA for the CDR3: TGTGCCAGCAGCTTGGGAGTGCAAGAGACCCAGTACTTC. The rearrangement uses TRBV5-6 and TRBJ2-5; D uncertain. Germline CDR1 reads SGHDT; CDR2 reads YYEEEE. Trimming removed 0 bases at V and 2 bases at J, with 5 bases between. This CDR3 contains 13 residues.

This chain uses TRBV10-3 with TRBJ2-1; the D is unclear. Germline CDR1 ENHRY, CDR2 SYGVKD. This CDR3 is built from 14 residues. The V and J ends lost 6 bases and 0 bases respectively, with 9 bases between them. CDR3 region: CAISKPSSYNEQFF. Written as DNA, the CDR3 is TGTGCCATCAGCAAGCCCAGCTCCTACAATGAGCAGTTCTTC.

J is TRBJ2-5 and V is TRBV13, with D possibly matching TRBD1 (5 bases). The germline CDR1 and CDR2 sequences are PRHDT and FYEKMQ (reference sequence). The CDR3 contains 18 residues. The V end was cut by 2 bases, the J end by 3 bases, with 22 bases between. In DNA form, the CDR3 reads TGTGCCAGCAGCTTATCAGGGTTCAGGTTTCACCTGAAAGAGACCCAGTACTTC. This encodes CASSLSGFRFHLKETQYF.

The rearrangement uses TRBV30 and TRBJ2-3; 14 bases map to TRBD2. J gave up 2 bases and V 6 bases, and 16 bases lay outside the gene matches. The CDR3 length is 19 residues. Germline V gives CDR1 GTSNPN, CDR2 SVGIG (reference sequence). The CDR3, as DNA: TGTGCCTGTACCAGGGGACTAGCGGGGGCCGTGATACTCACAGATACGCAGTATTTT. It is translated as CACTRGLAGAVILTDTQYF.

The chain's CDR3 is CASSPGPEYGYTF. In DNA, the CDR3 is TGTGCCAGCAGCCCGGGGCCAGAGTATGGCTACACCTTC. The V and J genes are TRBV7-2 and TRBJ1-2, with D possibly being TRBD1 (5 bases). V was pared by 5 bases and J by 5 bases, with 12 bases between. CDR3 length: 13 residues. Per the germline V gene, CDR1 is SGHTA and CDR2 is FQGNSA.